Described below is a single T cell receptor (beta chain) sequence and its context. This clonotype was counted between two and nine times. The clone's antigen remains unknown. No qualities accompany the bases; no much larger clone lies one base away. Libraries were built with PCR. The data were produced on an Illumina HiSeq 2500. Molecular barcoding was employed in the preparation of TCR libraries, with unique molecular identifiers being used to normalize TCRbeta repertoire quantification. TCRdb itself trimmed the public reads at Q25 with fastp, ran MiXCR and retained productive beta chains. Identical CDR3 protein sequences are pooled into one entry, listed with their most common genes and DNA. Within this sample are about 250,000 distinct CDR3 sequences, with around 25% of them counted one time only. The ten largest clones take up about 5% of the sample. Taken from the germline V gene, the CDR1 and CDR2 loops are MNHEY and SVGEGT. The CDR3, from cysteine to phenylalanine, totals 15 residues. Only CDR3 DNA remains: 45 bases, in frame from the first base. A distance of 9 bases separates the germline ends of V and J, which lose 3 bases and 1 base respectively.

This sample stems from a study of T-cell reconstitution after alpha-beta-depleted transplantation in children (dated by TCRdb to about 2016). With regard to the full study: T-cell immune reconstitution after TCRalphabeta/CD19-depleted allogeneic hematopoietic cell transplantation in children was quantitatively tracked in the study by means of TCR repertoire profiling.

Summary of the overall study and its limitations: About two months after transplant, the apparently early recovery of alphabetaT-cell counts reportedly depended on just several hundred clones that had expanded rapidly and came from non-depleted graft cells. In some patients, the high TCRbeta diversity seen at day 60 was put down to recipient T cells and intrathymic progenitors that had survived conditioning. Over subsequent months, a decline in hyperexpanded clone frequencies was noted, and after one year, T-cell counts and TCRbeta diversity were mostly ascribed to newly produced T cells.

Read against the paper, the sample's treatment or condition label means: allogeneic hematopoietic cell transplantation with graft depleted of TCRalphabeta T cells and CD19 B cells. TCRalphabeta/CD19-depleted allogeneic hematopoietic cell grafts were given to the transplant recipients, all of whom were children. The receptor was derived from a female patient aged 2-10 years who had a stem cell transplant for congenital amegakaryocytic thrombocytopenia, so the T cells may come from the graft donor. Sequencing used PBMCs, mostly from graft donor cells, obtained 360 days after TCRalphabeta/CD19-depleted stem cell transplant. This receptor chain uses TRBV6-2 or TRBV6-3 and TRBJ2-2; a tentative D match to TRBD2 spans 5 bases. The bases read TGTGCCAGCAGTTATCATAGCGAGAACACCGGGGAGCTGTTTTTT. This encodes CASSYHSENTGELFF.